This T cell receptor beta chain was profiled in a study of CD8 T cells in Susac syndrome. Study at large: Among the Susac syndrome patients sequenced, six had active disease and 8 or 9 were in remission.

Germline CDR1 is DFQATT and CDR2 is SNEGSKA (reference sequence). The CDR3 runs to 15 residues. After removal of 5 bases from V and 5 bases from J, the junction contained 13 bases not matched to a gene. Random hexamers were used to reverse transcribe the RNA input (0.5 to 1 ug). TCR beta CDR3 was amplified by immunoSEQ covering 54 Vbeta and 13 Jbeta. In TCRdb, the immunoSEQ multiplex PCR reads were re-called with MiXCR into one record per CDR3 protein. The sample consists of about 180,000 distinct CDR3 sequences, roughly 94% of them appearing once. Patients with Susac syndrome showed fulfilment of recently defined diagnostic criteria for definite or probable disease.

The receptor was isolated from a human donor with Susac syndrome. The sequenced sample consisted of CD4+ T cells from PBMCs. The V and J genes are TRBV20-1 and TRBJ2-5; the match to TRBD2 covers 8 bases. The CDR3 DNA follows: TGCAGTGCTTGGGGAGGGGGACTAGGAGGCGAGACCCAGTACTTC. Translating gives CSAWGGGLGGETQYF.